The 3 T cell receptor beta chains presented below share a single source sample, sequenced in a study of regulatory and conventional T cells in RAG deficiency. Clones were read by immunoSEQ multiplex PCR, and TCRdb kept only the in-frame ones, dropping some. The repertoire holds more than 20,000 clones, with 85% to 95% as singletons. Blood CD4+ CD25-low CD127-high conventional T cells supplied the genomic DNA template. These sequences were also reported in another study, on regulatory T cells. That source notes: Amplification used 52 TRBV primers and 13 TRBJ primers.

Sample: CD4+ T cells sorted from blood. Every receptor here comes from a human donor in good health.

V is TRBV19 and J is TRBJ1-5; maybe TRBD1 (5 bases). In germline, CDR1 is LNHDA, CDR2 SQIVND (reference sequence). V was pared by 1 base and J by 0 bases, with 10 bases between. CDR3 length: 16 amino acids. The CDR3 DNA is TGTGCCAGTAGTATAGGAGGGGAACTTAGCAATCAGCCCCAGCATTTT. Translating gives CASSIGGELSNQPQHF.

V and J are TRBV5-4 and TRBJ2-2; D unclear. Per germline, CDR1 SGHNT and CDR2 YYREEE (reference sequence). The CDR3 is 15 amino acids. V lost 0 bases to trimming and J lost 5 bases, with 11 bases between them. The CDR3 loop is CASSLASLRTGELFF. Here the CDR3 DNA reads TGTGCCAGCAGCTTGGCTTCGTTGCGGACCGGGGAGCTGTTTTTT.

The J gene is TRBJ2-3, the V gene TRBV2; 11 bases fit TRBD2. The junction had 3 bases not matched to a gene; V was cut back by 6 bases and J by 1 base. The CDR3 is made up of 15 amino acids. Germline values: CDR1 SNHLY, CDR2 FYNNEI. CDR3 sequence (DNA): TGTGCCAGCAGGTTAGCGGGGGGGCGCACAGATACGCAGTATTTT. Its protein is CASRLAGGRTDTQYF.